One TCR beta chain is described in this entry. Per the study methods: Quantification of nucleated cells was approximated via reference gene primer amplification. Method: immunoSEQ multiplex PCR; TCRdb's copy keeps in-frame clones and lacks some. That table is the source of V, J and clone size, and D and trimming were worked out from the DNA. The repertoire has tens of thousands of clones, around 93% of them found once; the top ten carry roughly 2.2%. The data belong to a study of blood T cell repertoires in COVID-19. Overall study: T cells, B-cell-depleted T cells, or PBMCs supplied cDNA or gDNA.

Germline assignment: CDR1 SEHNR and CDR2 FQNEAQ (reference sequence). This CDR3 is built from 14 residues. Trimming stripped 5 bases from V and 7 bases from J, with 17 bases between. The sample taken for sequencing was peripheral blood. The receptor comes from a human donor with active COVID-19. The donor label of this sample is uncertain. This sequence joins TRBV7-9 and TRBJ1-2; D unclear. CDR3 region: CASSILPASGGYTF. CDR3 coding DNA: TGTGCCAGCAGCATTTTGCCGGCCTCGGGTGGCTACACCTTC.